The sequence of this T cell receptor (beta chain) was determined in a study of metastatic and nonmetastatic thyroid tumors. The overall study: For malignant and benign thyroid patients, tumor or nodule tissue and blood were the sources whose repertoires were compared.

This clone was seen ten or more times. Every patient was untreated before thyroid surgery. Via MiXCR, TCRdb re-called the PCR reads. The sample contains around 25,000 clones, 20% to 30% of which appear only once. There are 12 residues in the CDR3. Trimming left V 4 bases short and J 8 bases short, with 10 bases between. CDR1 SGHDN and CDR2 FVKESK come from the germline V gene. The TCR was taken from a female donor with papillary thyroid cancer or a benign thyroid nodule (not recorded which). Some clones in this sample may be carry-over from other donors' samples. The rearrangement joins TRBV14 to TRBJ2-3, with unresolved D. The source material was blood. CDR3 in DNA: TGTGCCAGCAGCCCAGGTGTGGGTACGCAGTATTTT. This codes for CASSPGVGTQYF.